The next 18 T cell receptor beta chains were all read from a single sample in a study of graft-versus-host responses after intestinal transplantation. The repertoire was sequenced with immunoSEQ multiplex PCR; TCRdb's copy has only in-frame clones and lacks some. This table holds about 54,000 clones, less than 95% found once. Sequences were derived from PBMCs, sampled approximately 660 days after intestinal transplant. These TCRs come from a human patient who received an intestinal transplant, so some T cells may come from the graft donor.

The CDR3 nucleotides read TGCGCCAGCAGCCCCGGGACCCTGAACACTGAAGCTTTCTTT. Translated, it gives CASSPGTLNTEAFF. This chain uses TRBV4-1 with TRBJ1-1; a weak D match, TRBD1 (5 bases). The CDR3 loop spans 14 amino acids. V lost 4 bases, J lost 0 bases, and 9 bases lay in between. Germline lookup yields CDR1 MGHRA and CDR2 YSYEKL.

This clone was observed a single time. The gene calls are TRBV11-3 and TRBJ1-6; TRBD1 might be the D (6 bases). The CDR3 runs 16 residues. V shed 5 bases and J shed 5 bases, with 16 bases lying between them. CDR1 is SGHNT, CDR2 YENEEA, per germline. The CDR3 DNA reads TGTGCCAGCAGCCCAATTTGGACAGTTGATAATTCACCCCTCCACTTT. It yields the protein CASSPIWTVDNSPLHF.

This clone was counted a single time. The V gene is TRBV14, the J gene TRBJ1-6; 7 bases line up with TRBD1. The CDR3 has 15 amino acids. Germline CDR1 SGHDN, CDR2 FVKESK. The trim removed 4 bases at V and 10 bases at J, leaving 10 bases unmatched. The CDR3 spells CASSLAGGRGSPLHF. In DNA form, the CDR3 reads TGTGCCAGCAGCCTGGCAGGGGGTCGGGGGTCACCCCTCCACTTT.

This clone was recorded once. Here the CDR3 DNA reads TGTGCCAGCAGCGTAGAGGGACTAGGCAATGAGCAGTTCTTC. Amino acid sequence: CASSVEGLGNEQFF. The chain joins TRBV9 to TRBJ2-1; TRBD2 matches at 8 bases. J was trimmed by 6 bases and V by 0 bases; bases with no gene match: 2. CDR3 length: 14 residues. Per germline, CDR1 SGDLS and CDR2 YYNGEE.

This clone was seen more than once but under ten times. This chain uses TRBV10-1 with TRBJ2-7; 8 bases match TRBD1. The CDR3 length is 17 residues. Germline V gene lookup returns CDR1 WNHNN and CDR2 SYGVQD (reference sequence). The junction had 16 bases not matched to a gene; V was cut back by 2 bases and J by 7 bases. CDR3 coding DNA: TGCGCCAGCAGTGAGCTCCCAAATACAGGGGGTTGGGGGGAGCAGTACTTC. It yields the protein CASSELPNTGGWGEQYF.

The chain is built from TRBV5-4 and TRBJ2-3; TRBD2 matches at 10 bases. This CDR3 has 11 amino acids. J was trimmed by 13 bases and V by 2 bases; bases with no gene match: 1. CDR1 is SGHNT and CDR2 is YYREEE in the germline V gene (reference sequence). This CDR3 is CASSLGLAEYF. The CDR3 DNA reads as TGTGCCAGCAGCTTAGGACTAGCGGAGTATTTT.

V usage is TRBV5-1 and J usage is TRBJ2-3; no firm D call. V was clipped by 0 bases and J by 0 bases, with 5 bases between them. The CDR3 covers 14 residues. Germline V CDR1 and CDR2: SGHRS, YFSETQ. The CDR3 region is CASSLATSTDTQYF. CDR3 sequence (DNA): TGCGCCAGCAGCTTGGCGACTAGCACAGATACGCAGTATTTT.

Only one count was recorded for this clone. The chain uses TRBV5-1 and TRBJ1-2, with D possibly being TRBD1 (5 bases). Trimming pared 1 base from V and 5 bases from J, leaving 12 bases between. CDR1 and CDR2 (germline): SGHRS, YFSETQ. The CDR3 contains 14 residues. The DNA of the CDR3 is TGCGCCAGCAGCTTGATGACAGAGCAATATGGCTACACCTTC. It is translated as CASSLMTEQYGYTF.

The V gene is TRBV15, the J gene TRBJ2-1; no clear D. V was shortened by 0 bases and J by 6 bases, with 12 bases between the two germline ends. The CDR3 runs 15 residues. CDR1 is LNHNV and CDR2 is YYDKDF in the germline V gene (reference sequence). The CDR3 DNA sequence: TGTGCCACCAGCAGAGATTTGGGCTATGGCAATGAGCAGTTCTTC. Translated, it gives CATSRDLGYGNEQFF.

This rearrangement joins TRBV18 to TRBJ1-1; 12 bases match TRBD1. This CDR3 has 16 residues. Germline assignment: CDR1 KGHSH and CDR2 LQKENI. V shed 0 bases and J 6 bases; nucleotides not matched to a gene: 5. CDR3 DNA sequence: TGTGCCAGCTCACCACCGGGACAGGGGGCTACCGCTGAAGCTTTCTTT. Amino acids: CASSPPGQGATAEAFF. The entire variable domain, with the rest obtained from reference TRBV18 and TRBJ1-1, is as follows: NAGVMQNPRHLVRRRGQEARLRCSPMKGHSHVYWYRQLPEEGLKFMVYLQKENIIDESGMPKERFSAEFPKEGPSILRIQQVVRGDSAAYFCASSPPGQGATAEAFFGQGTRLTVV.

The chain uses TRBV11-2 and TRBJ1-1; no clear D gene. The CDR3 has 14 amino acids. CDR1 and CDR2 (germline): SGHAT, FQNNGV. V lost 7 bases to trimming and J lost 3 bases, with 15 bases between them. CDR3 sequence: CASTGAGSDTEAFF. In DNA, the CDR3 is TGTGCCAGCACCGGCGCCGGTTCTGACACTGAAGCTTTCTTT.

This chain uses TRBV15 with TRBJ1-2; TRBD1 is a possible D gene (6 bases). Trimming cost V 2 bases and J 4 bases, with 14 bases left between them. Germline CDR1 LNHNV, CDR2 YYDKDF (reference sequence). The CDR3 runs to 15 residues. CDR3 in DNA: TGTGCCACCAGCAGAACCGGAGACAGGTTCTATGGCTACACCTTC. This translates into CATSRTGDRFYGYTF.

The chain employs TRBV4-1 and TRBJ2-4, with TRBD2 identical over 10 bases. CDR1 MGHRA and CDR2 YSYEKL come from the germline V gene. Unmatched junction bases numbered 9, after V lost 8 bases and J lost 5 bases. CDR3 length: 15 amino acids. As DNA, the CDR3 is TGCGCCAGCCGCCCAGCGGGGGGGCCTCAAAACATTCAGTACTTC. This codes for CASRPAGGPQNIQYF.

The chain recombines TRBV6-1 with TRBJ1-1; D is unclear. Between the trimmed V and J ends, which lost 1 base and 11 bases, there was a span of 5 bases. The CDR3 spans 10 residues. Germline CDR1 reads MNHNS; CDR2 reads SASEGT. The CDR3 loop reads CASSEGSAFF. The CDR3 nucleotides read TGTGCCAGCAGTGAAGGGTCCGCTTTCTTT.

This chain uses TRBV14 with TRBJ2-2; 7 nucleotides line up with TRBD2. The CDR3 is 17 residues long. Germline CDR1 SGHDN, CDR2 FVKESK. After removal of 0 bases from V and 4 bases from J, the junction contained 8 bases not matched to a gene. CDR3 DNA sequence: TGTGCCAGCAGCCAAGACAGGCTAGCGGCGATCACCGGGGAGCTGTTTTTT. Protein sequence: CASSQDRLAAITGELFF.

This chain connects TRBV9 to TRBJ1-2; D remains ambiguous. The germline V and J ends were trimmed by 7 bases and 0 bases, with 4 bases remaining between them. The CDR3 has 11 amino acids. CDR1 and CDR2 from the germline V gene are SGDLS and YYNGEE. The CDR3 spells CASQANYGYTF. In nucleotides, the CDR3 is TGTGCCAGCCAGGCTAACTATGGCTACACCTTC.

The chain is built from TRBV6-1 and TRBJ2-7, with D maybe TRBD2 (6 bases). Deletions cut 8 bases from V and 3 bases from J, with 20 bases between. The CDR3 totals 15 residues. CDR1 and CDR2 from the germline V gene are MNHNS and SASEGT. CDR3 residues: CASGPGGELHYEQYF. In DNA, the CDR3 is TGTGCCAGCGGCCCTGGAGGGGAGCTTCACTACGAGCAGTACTTC.

V and J are TRBV12-5 and TRBJ1-5, with no clear D. Germline lookup yields CDR1 LGHNT and CDR2 FRNRAP. This CDR3 has 14 residues. V was clipped by 3 bases and J by 2 bases, with 8 bases between them. The CDR3 sequence: CASGLGVGNQPQHF. The CDR3, as DNA: TGTGCTAGTGGTTTAGGAGTAGGCAATCAGCCCCAGCATTTT.